A selection of T cell receptor beta chains follows, all from one sample in a study of cytomegalovirus exposure and HLA in healthy donors. The data were produced by immunoSEQ multiplex PCR, yet TCRdb's version contains in-frame clones alone and is incomplete. Among 85,000 to 100,000 clones, 90% were seen once, and the ten largest hold about 2.5%. Sample: PBMCs. Receptor source: a man aged 18 to 30 in good health and CMV-seronegative. Both conserved end residues are part of each CDR3. D genes are given only for firm matches. The size of a clone is reported for some rows only, either as once, few or many, or as a class for expanded clones.

>TRBV6-1|.|TRBJ2-7|TRBD1
TGTGCCAGCAGTGAATCCCGCCGAGGCAGGGGGCTCGTCGAGCAGTACTTC
CASSESRRGRGLVEQYF
>TRBV5-5|.|TRBJ1-1|.
TGTGCCAGCAGCTTGGGGAGCAGCGCCGCTGAAGCTTTCTTT
CASSLGSSAAEAFF
>TRBV19|.|TRBJ1-3|.
TGTGCCAGTAAGAGCTCTGGAAACACCATATATTTT
CASKSSGNTIYF
>TRBV6-5|.|TRBJ2-5|.
TGTGCCAGCAGTTACTCGATCTCACGGGAGACCCAGTACTTC
CASSYSISRETQYF
>TRBV5-5|.|TRBJ2-3|TRBD1
TGTGCCAGCAGCGGGACAGCCTACACAGATACGCAGTATTTT
CASSGTAYTDTQYF
>TRBV7-9|once|TRBJ2-3|.
TGTGCCAGCGGGGCGGATACAAACACAGATACGCAGTATTTT
CASGADTNTDTQYF
>TRBV5-8|.|TRBJ1-6|.
TGTGCCAGCAGCTTGTCGGTAAATTCACCCCTCCACTTT
CASSLSVNSPLHF
>TRBV20-1|.|TRBJ1-1|TRBD1
TGCAGTGCTACGGACAGGGGGGAAGCTTTCTTT
CSATDRGEAFF
>TRBV4-2|once|TRBJ2-7|TRBD2
TGTGCCAGCAGCCAAGGCCCGACTAGCGGGGAGCAGTACTTC
CASSQGPTSGEQYF
>TRBV5-1|.|TRBJ2-7|.
TGCGCCAGCAGCTTGGCTCTCCTTCACGAGCAGTACTTC
CASSLALLHEQYF
>TRBV28|.|TRBJ2-3|.
TGTGCCAGCGGCATTAATGCAGATACGCAGTATTTT
CASGINADTQYF
>TRBV7-9|once|TRBJ2-7|.
TGTTCCATCCGCGCGGACAGCTCCTACGAGCAGTACTTC
CSIRADSSYEQYF
>TRBV6-5|.|TRBJ1-5|TRBD1
TGCGCCAGCAGTTCCGGGGACAGTAAATATCAGCCCCAGCATTTT
CASSSGDSKYQPQHF